This T cell receptor beta chain was captured in a study of PD-1 blockade in classical Hodgkin lymphoma. Study background: Nivolumab was administered to patients intravenously at 3 mg/kg every 2 weeks.

This clone was detected a few times. Its target is not known. General study points: Diminished baseline TCR diversity has been reported in newly diagnosed patients relative to healthy donors.

The germline V gene encodes CDR1 MNHEY and CDR2 SVGAGI. This CDR3 is 14 amino acids long. Trimming shortened V by 2 bases and J by 7 bases, and 12 bases separated the two germline ends. All the patients suffered relapse after autologous stem cell transplantation, and brentuximab vedotin exposure differed. The protocol was immunoSEQ multiplex PCR, while the TCRdb copy is restricted to in-frame clones and leaves out a portion. The table lists about 40,000 clones, approximately 69% of them singletons, with roughly 15% in the top ten. The sequenced sample was peripheral blood mononuclear cells (PBMCs), obtained before the second cycle of nivolumab. The sequence was collected from a human donor with classical Hodgkin lymphoma. This sequence joins TRBV6-5 and TRBJ1-3; the D gene is possibly TRBD1 (6 bases). The CDR3 DNA sequence: TGTGCCAGCAGTTACGGGGTGGGGGCCAACACCATATATTTT. It translates to CASSYGVGANTIYF.